Reported below is one TCR beta chain. Its antigen target is currently unknown. The sample holds no much larger clone one base away, and base qualities are not on file. The library was built by means of the immunoSEQ multiplex PCR assay. Not all clones reach the TCRdb copy of this immuneACCESS table, which keeps in-frame sequences only. Checked studies attribute under half of the gap to unresolved V genes and leave the rest unexplained. Present in this sample are about 59,000 clones, about 94% of which were seen just once. Of the sample, less than 3% is held by the ten largest clones. This record belongs to a study of T cell changes during pregnancy in multiple sclerosis (dated by TCRdb to about 2019). As for the study more broadly: The study looked at changes in the T cell repertoire across pregnancy in women with multiple sclerosis.

In the germline V gene (reference sequence), CDR1 corresponds to MNHEY and CDR2 to SMNVEV. The CDR3 starts with the cysteine, ends with the phenylalanine, and has 13 residues. Just the 39-base CDR3 DNA is kept, in frame starting at base 1. The V end gives up 4 bases and the J end 1 base, leaving 0 bases in the junction not matched to a gene. The chain is assembled from TRBV27 and TRBJ2-5, with TRBD2 identical over 7 junction bases. The sequencing here drew on CD8+ T cells from peripheral blood mononuclear cells, taken after pregnancy. The clonotype originates from a female donor with multiple sclerosis, enrolled in a pregnancy study. DNA sequence: TGTGCCAGCAGTTCTAGCGGCCAAGAGACCCAGTACTTC. This sequence encodes CASSSSGQETQYF.